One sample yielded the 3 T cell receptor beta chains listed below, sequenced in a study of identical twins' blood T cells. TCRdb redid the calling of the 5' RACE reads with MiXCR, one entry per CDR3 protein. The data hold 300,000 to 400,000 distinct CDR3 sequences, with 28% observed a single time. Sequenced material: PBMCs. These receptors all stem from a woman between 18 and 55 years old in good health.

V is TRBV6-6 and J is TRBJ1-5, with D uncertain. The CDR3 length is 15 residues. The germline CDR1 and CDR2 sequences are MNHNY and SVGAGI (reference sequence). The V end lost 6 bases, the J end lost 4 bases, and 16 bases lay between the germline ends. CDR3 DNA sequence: TGTGCCAGCAGGGACCGGGCCCTACTGAATCAGCCCCAGCATTTT. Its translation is CASRDRALLNQPQHF.

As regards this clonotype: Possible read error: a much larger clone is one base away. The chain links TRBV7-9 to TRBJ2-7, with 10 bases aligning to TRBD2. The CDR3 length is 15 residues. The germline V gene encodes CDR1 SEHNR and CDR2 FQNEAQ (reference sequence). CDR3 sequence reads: CAGSLVASGRYEQYF. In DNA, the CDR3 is TGTGCCGGCAGCTTAGTCGCTAGCGGGAGATACGAGCAGTACTTC.

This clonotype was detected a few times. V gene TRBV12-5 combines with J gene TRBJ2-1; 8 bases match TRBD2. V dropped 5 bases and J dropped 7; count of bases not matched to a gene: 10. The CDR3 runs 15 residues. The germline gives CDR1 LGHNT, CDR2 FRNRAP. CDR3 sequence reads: CASGRLGTGGNEQFF. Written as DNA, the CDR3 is TGTGCTAGTGGTCGGCTGGGGACGGGAGGGAATGAGCAGTTCTTC.